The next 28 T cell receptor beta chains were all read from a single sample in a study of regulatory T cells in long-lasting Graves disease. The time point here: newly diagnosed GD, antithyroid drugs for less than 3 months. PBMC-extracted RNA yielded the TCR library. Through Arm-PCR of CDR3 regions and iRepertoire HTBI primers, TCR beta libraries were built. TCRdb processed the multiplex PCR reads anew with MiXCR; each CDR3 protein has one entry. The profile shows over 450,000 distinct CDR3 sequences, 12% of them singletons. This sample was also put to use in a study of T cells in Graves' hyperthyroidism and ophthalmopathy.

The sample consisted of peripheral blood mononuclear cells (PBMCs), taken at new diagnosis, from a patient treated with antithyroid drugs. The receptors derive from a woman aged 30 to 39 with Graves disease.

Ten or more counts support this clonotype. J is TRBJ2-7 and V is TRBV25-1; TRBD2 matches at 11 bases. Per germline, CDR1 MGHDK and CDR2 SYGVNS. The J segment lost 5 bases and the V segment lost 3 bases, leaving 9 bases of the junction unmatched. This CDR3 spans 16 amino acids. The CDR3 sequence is CASSEPTSGRKDEQYF. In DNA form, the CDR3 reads TGTGCCAGCAGTGAGCCCACTAGCGGGAGAAAAGACGAGCAGTACTTC.

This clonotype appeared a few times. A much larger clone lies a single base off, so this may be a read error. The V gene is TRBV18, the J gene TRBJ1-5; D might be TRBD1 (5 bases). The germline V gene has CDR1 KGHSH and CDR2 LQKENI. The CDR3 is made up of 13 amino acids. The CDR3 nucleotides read TGTGCCAGCCCACCCATGGGGGGGCAGCCCCAGCATTTT. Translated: CASPPMGGQPQHF.

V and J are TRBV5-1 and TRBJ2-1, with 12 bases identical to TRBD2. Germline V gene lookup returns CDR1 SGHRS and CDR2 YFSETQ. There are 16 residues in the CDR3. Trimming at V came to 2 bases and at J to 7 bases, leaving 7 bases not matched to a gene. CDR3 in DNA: TGCGCCAGCAGCTTATATACTAGCGGGAGGACTAATGAGCAGTTCTTC. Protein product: CASSLYTSGRTNEQFF.

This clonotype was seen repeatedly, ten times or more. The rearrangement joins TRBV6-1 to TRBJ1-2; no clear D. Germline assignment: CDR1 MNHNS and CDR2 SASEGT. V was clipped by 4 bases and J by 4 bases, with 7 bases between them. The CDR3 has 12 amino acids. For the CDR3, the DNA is TGTGCCAGCAGTGTAAACACCTATGGCTACACCTTC. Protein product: CASSVNTYGYTF.

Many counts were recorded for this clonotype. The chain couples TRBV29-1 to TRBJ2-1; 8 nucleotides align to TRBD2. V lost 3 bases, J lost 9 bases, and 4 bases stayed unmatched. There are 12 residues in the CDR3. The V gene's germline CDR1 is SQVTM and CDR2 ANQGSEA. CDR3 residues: CSVDAGGVEQFF. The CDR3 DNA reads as TGCAGCGTTGATGCGGGAGGTGTTGAGCAGTTCTTC.

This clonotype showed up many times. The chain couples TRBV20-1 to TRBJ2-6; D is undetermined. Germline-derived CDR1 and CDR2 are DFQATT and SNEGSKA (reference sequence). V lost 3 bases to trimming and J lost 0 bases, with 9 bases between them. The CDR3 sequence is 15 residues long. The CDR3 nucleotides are TGCAGTGCTAGCCGCGAGAGCTCTGGGGCCAACGTCCTGACTTTC. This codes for CSASRESSGANVLTF.

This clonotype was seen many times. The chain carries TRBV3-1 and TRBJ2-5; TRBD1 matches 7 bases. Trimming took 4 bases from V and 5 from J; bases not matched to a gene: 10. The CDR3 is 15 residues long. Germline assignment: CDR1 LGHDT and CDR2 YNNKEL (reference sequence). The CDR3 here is CASSPPRGLGETQYF. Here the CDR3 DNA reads TGTGCCAGCAGCCCTCCCAGGGGGTTGGGGGAGACCCAGTACTTC.

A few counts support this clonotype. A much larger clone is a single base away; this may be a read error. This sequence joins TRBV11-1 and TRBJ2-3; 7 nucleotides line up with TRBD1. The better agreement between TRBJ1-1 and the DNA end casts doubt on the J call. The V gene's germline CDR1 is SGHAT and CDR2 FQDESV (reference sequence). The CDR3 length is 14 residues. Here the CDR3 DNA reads TGTGCCTGCAGCTTAGGATGGATCGACAGGGCGGCTTTCTTT. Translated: CACSLGWIDRAAFF.

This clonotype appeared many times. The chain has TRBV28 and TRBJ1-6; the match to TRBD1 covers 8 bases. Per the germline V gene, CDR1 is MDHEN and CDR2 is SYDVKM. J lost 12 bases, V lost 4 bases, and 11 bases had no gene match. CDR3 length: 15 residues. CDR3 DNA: TGTGCCAGCAGTTCAGGGGGCGCCTCCTACTTACCCCTCCACTTT. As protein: CASSSGGASYLPLHF.

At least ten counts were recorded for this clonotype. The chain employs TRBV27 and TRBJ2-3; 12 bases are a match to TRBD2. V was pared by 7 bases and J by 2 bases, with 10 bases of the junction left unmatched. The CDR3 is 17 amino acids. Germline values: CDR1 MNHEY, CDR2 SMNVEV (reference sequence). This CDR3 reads CASTHLAGGGDTDTQYF. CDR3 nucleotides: TGTGCCAGCACACATCTAGCGGGAGGGGGGGACACAGATACGCAGTATTTT.

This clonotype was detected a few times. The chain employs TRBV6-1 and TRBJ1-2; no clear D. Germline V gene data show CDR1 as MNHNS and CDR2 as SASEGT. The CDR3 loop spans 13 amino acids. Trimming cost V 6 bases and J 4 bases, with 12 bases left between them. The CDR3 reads CASSDTSIYGYTF. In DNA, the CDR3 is TGTGCCAGCAGCGACACCTCGATCTATGGCTACACCTTC.

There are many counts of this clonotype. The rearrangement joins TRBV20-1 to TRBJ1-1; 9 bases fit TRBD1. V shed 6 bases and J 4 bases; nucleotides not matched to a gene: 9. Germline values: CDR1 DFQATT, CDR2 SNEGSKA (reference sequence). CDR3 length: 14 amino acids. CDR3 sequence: CSASWTGDSTEAFF. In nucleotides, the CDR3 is TGCAGTGCGAGCTGGACAGGGGATAGCACTGAAGCTTTCTTT.

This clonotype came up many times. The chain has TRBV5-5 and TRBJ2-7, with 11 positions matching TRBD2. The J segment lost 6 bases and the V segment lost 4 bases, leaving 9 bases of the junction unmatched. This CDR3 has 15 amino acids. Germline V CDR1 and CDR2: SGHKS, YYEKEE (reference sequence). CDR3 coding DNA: TGTGCCAGCAGCGGGGGACTAGCGGCGCGATCCGAGCAGTACTTC. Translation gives CASSGGLAARSEQYF.

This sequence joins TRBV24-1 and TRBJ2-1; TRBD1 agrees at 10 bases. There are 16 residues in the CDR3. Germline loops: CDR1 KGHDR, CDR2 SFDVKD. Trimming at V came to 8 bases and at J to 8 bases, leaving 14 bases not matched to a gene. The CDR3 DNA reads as TGTGCCACCACAGGGCACAGGGGACAGGGGATTGATGAGCAGTTCTTC. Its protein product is CATTGHRGQGIDEQFF.

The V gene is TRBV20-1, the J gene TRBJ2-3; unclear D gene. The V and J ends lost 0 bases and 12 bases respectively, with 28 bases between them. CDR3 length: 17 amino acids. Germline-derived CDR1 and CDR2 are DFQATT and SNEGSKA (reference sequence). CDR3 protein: CSARDTYHRTYHQIQYF. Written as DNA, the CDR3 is TGCAGTGCTAGAGACACATATCACCGGACCTACCACCAAATACAGTATTTT.

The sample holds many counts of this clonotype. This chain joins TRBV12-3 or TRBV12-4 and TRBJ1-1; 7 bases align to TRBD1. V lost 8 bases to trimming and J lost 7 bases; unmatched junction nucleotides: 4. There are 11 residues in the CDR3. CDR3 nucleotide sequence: TGTGCCAGCCCAGGGGGGGGTGAAGCTTTCTTT. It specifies CASPGGGEAFF.

Here the CDR3 DNA reads TGTGCCAGCAGCTTAGAGCACTACAATGAGCAGTTCTTC. The encoded protein is CASSLEHYNEQFF. This chain uses TRBV13 with TRBJ2-1, with no clear D. The V gene lost 1 base and the J gene lost 3 bases, with 4 bases spanning the gap. The CDR3 consists of 13 residues. Germline assignment: CDR1 PRHDT and CDR2 FYEKMQ (reference sequence).

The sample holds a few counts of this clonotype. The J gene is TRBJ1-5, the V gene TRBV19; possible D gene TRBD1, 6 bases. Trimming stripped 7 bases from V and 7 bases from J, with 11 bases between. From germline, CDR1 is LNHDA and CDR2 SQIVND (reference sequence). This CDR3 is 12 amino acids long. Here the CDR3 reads CASTGVGQPQHF. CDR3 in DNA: TGTGCCAGTACAGGGGTGGGGCAGCCCCAGCATTTT. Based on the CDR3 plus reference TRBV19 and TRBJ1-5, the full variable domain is DGGITQSPKYLFRKEGQNVTLSCEQNLNHDAMYWYRQDPGQGLRLIYYSQIVNDFQKGDIAEGYSVSREKKESFPLTVTSAQKNPTAFYLCASTGVGQPQHFGDGTRLSIL.

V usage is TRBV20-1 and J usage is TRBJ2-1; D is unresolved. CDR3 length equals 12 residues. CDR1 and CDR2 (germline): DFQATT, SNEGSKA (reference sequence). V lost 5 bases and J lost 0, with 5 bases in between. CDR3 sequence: CSAFYSYNEQFF. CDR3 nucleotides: TGCAGTGCTTTCTACTCCTACAATGAGCAGTTCTTC.

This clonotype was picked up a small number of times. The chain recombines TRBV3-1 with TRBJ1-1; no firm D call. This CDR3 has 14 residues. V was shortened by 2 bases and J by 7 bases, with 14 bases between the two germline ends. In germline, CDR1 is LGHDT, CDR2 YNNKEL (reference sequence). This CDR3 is CASSQSQDLSEAFF. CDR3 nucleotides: TGTGCCAGCAGCCAATCCCAGGACCTCAGTGAAGCTTTCTTT.

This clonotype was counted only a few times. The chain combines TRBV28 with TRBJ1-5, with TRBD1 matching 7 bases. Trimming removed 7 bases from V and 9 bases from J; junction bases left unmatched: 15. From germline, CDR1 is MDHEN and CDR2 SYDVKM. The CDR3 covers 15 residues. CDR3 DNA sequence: TGTGCCAGCACGGTAGACAGGGCCCATCAGGGGCCCCAGCATTTT. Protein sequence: CASTVDRAHQGPQHF.

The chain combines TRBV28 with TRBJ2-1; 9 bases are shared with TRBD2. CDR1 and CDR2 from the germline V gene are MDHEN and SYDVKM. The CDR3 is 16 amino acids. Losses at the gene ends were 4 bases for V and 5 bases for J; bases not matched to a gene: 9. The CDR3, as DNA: TGTGCCAGCAGTTCCTGGGCTAGCGGGACCCACAATGAGCAGTTCTTC. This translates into CASSSWASGTHNEQFF.

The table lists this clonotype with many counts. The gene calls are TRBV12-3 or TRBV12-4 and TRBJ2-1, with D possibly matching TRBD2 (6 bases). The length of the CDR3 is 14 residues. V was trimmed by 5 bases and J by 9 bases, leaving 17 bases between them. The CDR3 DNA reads TGTGCCAGCAGTACCCAGCGGGTTCGCGGTGAGCAGTTCTTC. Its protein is CASSTQRVRGEQFF.

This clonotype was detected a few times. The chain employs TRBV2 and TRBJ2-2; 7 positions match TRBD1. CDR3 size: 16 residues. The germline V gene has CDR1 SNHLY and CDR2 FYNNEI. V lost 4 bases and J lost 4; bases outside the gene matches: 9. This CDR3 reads CASSGSGAGGTGELFF. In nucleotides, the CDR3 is TGTGCCAGCAGTGGGAGTGGAGCAGGGGGCACCGGGGAGCTGTTTTTT.

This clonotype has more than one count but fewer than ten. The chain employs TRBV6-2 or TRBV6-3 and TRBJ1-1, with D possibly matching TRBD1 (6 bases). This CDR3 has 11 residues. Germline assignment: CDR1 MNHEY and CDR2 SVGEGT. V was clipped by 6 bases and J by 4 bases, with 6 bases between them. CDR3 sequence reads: CASRGATEAFF. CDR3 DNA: TGTGCCAGCAGGGGGGCCACTGAAGCTTTCTTT.

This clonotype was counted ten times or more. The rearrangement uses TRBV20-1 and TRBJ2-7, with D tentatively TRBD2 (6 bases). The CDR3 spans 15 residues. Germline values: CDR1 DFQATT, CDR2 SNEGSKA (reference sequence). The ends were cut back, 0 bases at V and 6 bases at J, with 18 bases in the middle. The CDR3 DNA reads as TGCAGTGCTAGAGATCACGGGAGTTTGAGGGGCGAGCAGTACTTC. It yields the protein CSARDHGSLRGEQYF.

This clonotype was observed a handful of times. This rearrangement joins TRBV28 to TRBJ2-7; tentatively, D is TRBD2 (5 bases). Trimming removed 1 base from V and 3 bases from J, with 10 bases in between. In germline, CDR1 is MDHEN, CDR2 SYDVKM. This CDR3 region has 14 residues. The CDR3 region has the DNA TGTGCCAGCAGTTTATTTGGCGGACTCTACGAGCAGTACTTC. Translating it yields CASSLFGGLYEQYF.

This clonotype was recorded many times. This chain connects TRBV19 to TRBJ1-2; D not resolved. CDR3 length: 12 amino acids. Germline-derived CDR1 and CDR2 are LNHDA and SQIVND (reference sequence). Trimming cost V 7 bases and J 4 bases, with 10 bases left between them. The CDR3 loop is CASKEMGYGYTF. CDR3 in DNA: TGTGCCAGTAAGGAGATGGGCTATGGCTACACCTTC.